The rows below give T cell receptor beta chains drawn from one sample of a study of Graves' ophthalmopathy and Graves' hyperthyroidism. One entry per CDR3 protein, called by TCRdb with MiXCR from the multiplex PCR reads. The data show about 620,000 distinct CDR3 sequences, 20% to 25% seen once. Sequences were obtained from peripheral blood. All receptors come from a woman aged 18-35 years with stable Graves' hyperthyroidism. Some clones in this sample may be carry-over from other donors' samples. The CDR3 runs from the conserved cysteine through the conserved F or W. The D gene is left open where the match is weak. Some rows have no size entry. The others give once, few or many, or a class for an expanded clone.

j_call d_call clone_size v_call cdr3_aa cdr3_nt
TRBJ2-7 TRBD2 few TRBV11-2 CASSPGLAGGKDEQYF TGTGCCAGCAGCCCCGGACTAGCGGGGGGAAAGGACGAGCAGTACTTC
TRBJ2-2 . . TRBV12-5 CASGSQGSGELFF TGTGCTAGTGGTTCCCAGGGATCCGGGGAGCTGTTTTTT
TRBJ2-5 . . TRBV30 CAWMLSGRGETQYF TGTGCCTGGATGCTTTCGGGGAGGGGGGAGACCCAGTACTTC
TRBJ2-7 . . TRBV7-8 CASSLVIGEAPYEQYF TGTGCCAGCAGCTTAGTGATCGGGGAAGCCCCCTACGAGCAGTACTTC
TRBJ2-2 TRBD1 few TRBV6-1 CARSLTTGGPGELFF TGTGCCCGCAGTCTAACCACAGGGGGCCCCGGGGAGCTGTTTTTT
TRBJ2-5 TRBD2 few TRBV4-1 CASSQDRGLASETQYF TGCGCCAGCAGCCAAGATCGAGGACTAGCATCGGAGACCCAGTACTTC
TRBJ1-1 . . TRBV12-3/TRBV12-4 CASSPLQVGQAFF TGTGCCAGCAGCCCTCTACAGGTTGGCCAAGCTTTCTTT
TRBJ1-2 . many TRBV12-3/TRBV12-4 CASSLPPLNGYTF TGTGCCAGCAGTTTACCTCCCCTCAATGGCTACACCTTC
TRBJ2-7 TRBD1 many TRBV15 CATSRDWDRASEQYF TGTGCCACCAGCAGAGATTGGGACAGGGCCAGCGAGCAGTACTTC
TRBJ1-5 . many TRBV20-1 CSAISRYGNNQPQHF TGCAGTGCTATAAGCCGATACGGAAACAATCAGCCCCAGCATTTT
TRBJ1-5 . many TRBV28 CASKRAGRSNQPQHF TGTGCCAGCAAGAGGGCAGGGAGAAGCAATCAGCCCCAGCATTTT
TRBJ2-5 . many TRBV6-1 CASSEVTVQETQYF TGTGCCAGCAGTGAAGTAACGGTGCAAGAGACCCAGTACTTC
TRBJ1-1 . many TRBV27 CASSLSQGTWNTEAFF TGTGCCAGCAGTTTATCCCAGGGGACATGGAACACTGAAGCTTTCTTT
TRBJ2-7 . . TRBV5-1 CASSLYGGFYEQYF TGCGCCAGCAGCTTGTACGGGGGCTTCTACGAGCAGTACTTC
TRBJ1-1 . many TRBV20-1 CSASSGSPLNTEAFF TGCAGTGCTAGCTCTGGTTCCCCTCTGAACACTGAAGCTTTCTTT
TRBJ2-2 . many TRBV6-2/TRBV6-3 CASSYSWTVGELFF TGTGCCAGCAGTTACTCTTGGACAGTCGGGGAGCTGTTTTTT
TRBJ2-7 TRBD2 many TRBV20-1 CSARRSGRAVGEQYF TGCAGTGCTAGAAGAAGCGGGAGGGCCGTTGGCGAGCAGTACTTC
TRBJ1-1 . few TRBV6-1 CASKMYEAFF TGTGCCAGCAAGATGTATGAAGCTTTCTTT
TRBJ1-1 TRBD1 few TRBV20-1 CSVRGQGATEAFF TGCAGTGTGAGGGGACAGGGGGCAACTGAAGCTTTCTTT
TRBJ1-2 . many TRBV29-1 CSVLTGFYGYTF TGCAGCGTCTTGACAGGCTTCTATGGCTACACCTTC
TRBJ2-7 TRBD2 many TRBV6-1 CASGTGTSGGNLYEQYF TGTGCCAGCGGCACCGGGACTAGCGGGGGGAACCTCTACGAGCAGTACTTC
TRBJ1-1 . many TRBV20-1 CSARDQTPNTEAFF TGCAGTGCTAGAGATCAGACACCGAACACTGAAGCTTTCTTT
TRBJ1-1 . many TRBV2 CASSDSRDTEAFF TGTGCCAGCAGTGATTCAAGGGATACTGAAGCTTTCTTT
TRBJ1-5 . many TRBV27 CASSLVFSGNQPQHF TGCGCCAGCAGCCTAGTCTTTAGTGGGAATCAGCCCCAGCATTTT
TRBJ1-1 TRBD1 many TRBV6-2/TRBV6-3 CASSYSGQGAILTAEAFF TGTGCCAGCAGTTACAGTGGACAGGGGGCGATCCTTACCGCTGAAGCTTTCTTT
TRBJ1-6 TRBD1 . TRBV28 CASSYRGVNSPLHF TGTGCCAGCAGTTACAGGGGGGTCAATTCACCCCTCCACTTT
TRBJ2-7 TRBD1 . TRBV20-1 CSAVRRQGGEQYF TGCAGTGCTGTTCGAAGACAGGGGGGCGAGCAGTACTTC
TRBJ1-5 . few TRBV28 CASSLSVGGNQPQHF TGTGCCAGCAGTTTATCTGTGGGTGGCAATCAGCCCCAGCATTTT
TRBJ1-1 . many TRBV28 CASSLMRGRGTEAFF TGTGCCAGCAGTTTAATGCGCGGGCGAGGTACTGAAGCTTTCTTT
TRBJ2-5 TRBD2 many TRBV28 CASSPGGGWETQYF TGTGCCAGCAGTCCGGGGGGAGGGTGGGAGACCCAGTACTTC
TRBJ2-4 . few TRBV18 CASSPKNWGQYF TGTGCCAGCTCACCCAAAAACTGGGGACAGTACTTC
TRBJ2-1 TRBD2 . TRBV6-1 CATSSGLAGFNEQFF TGTGCCACCTCATCGGGACTAGCGGGATTCAATGAGCAGTTCTTC
TRBJ1-5 TRBD1 . TRBV7-9 CASSSDRGHDQPQHF TGTGCCAGCAGCTCGGACAGGGGGCACGATCAGCCCCAGCATTTT
TRBJ1-1 TRBD1 many TRBV20-1 CSASTGGGTEAFF TGCAGTGCTAGCACAGGGGGCGGCACTGAAGCTTTCTTT
TRBJ2-7 . . TRBV7-8 CASSRDSLCEQYF TGTGCCAGCAGCCGGGACTCTCTCTGCGAGCAGTACTTC
TRBJ1-2 . many TRBV15 CATSRVRTNYGYTF TGTGCCACCAGCAGAGTCCGGACTAACTATGGCTACACCTTC
TRBJ1-1 . few TRBV12-3/TRBV12-4 CASRQKLNTEAFF TGTGCCAGCAGACAGAAATTGAACACTGAAGCTTTCTTT
TRBJ1-1 TRBD1 many TRBV5-1 CASSTGETEAFF TGCGCCAGCAGCACAGGGGAAACTGAAGCTTTCTTT
TRBJ1-6 . . TRBV6-1 CASSESWETDPFLAYNSPLHF TGTGCCAGCAGTGAATCATGGGAGACTGACCCTTTTCTGGCCTATAATTCACCCCTCCACTTT